The rows below give T cell receptor beta chains drawn from one sample of a study of spatial heterogeneity in lung cancer. One entry per CDR3 protein, called by TCRdb with MiXCR from the 5' RACE reads. The table has 10,000 to 15,000 distinct CDR3 sequences, over 6.5% seen once. This specimen was lung tumor tissue, taken at surgery. Receptors were obtained from a female donor with early-stage non-small cell lung cancer. Both conserved end residues are trimmed from each CDR3.

>TRBJ2-5|TRBV5-1
ASSLVAETQETQY
>TRBJ2-5|TRBV7-2
ASSPAGTSGMETQY
>TRBJ2-5|TRBV3-1
ASSQPRTSGSETQY
>TRBJ2-1|TRBV6-2/TRBV6-3
ASSHRYLAGRDYEQF
>TRBJ2-1|TRBV7-2
ASSLRDREYGEQF
>TRBJ2-1|TRBV9
ASSSLDPYNEQF
>TRBJ2-3|TRBV6-1
ASSESGISTDTQY
>TRBJ2-1|TRBV20-1
SALTTGDRGSSYNEQF
>TRBJ1-1|TRBV28
ASSSSGTGRNTEAF
>TRBJ2-2|TRBV5-1
ASSQIGRDGELF
>TRBJ2-6|TRBV29-1
SVREGRSGANVLT
>TRBJ2-3|TRBV7-2
ASSLEWTSGPLTGDTQY
>TRBJ2-1|TRBV18
ASSPPTGSYNEQF
>TRBJ2-4|TRBV6-6
ASSYLIGQAATLAKNIQY
>TRBJ2-7|TRBV6-2/TRBV6-3
ASSYTTSGNSEQY
>TRBJ2-1|TRBV29-1
SVEDFGASSYNEQF